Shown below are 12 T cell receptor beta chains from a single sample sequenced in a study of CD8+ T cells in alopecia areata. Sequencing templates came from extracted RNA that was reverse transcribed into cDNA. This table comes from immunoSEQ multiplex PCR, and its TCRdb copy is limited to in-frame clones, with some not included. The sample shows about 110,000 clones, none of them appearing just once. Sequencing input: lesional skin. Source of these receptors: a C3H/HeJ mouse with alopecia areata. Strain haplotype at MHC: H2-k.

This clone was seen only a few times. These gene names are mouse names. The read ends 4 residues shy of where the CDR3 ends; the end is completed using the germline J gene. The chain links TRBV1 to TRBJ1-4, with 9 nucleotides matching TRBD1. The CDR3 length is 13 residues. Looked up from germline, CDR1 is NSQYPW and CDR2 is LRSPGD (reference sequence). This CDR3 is CTCSTGGGERLFF. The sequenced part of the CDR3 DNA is TGCACCTGCAGTACAGGGGGCGGCGAA.

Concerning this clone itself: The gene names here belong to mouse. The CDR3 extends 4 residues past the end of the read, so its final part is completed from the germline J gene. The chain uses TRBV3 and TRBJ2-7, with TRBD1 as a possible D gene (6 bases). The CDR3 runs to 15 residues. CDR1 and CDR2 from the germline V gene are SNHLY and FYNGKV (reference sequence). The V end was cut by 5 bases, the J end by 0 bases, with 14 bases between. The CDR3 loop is CASSPRDKSSYEQYF. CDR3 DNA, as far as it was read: TGTGCCAGCAGCCCGCGGGACAAATCCTCCTAT.

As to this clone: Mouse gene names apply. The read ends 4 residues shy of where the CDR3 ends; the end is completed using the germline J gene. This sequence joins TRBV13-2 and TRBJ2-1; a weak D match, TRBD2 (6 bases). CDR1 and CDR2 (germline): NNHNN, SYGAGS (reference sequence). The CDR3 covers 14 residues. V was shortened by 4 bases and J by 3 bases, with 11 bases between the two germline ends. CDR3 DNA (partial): TGTGCCAGCGGTCTGGGGCGGCCCTATGCT. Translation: CASGLGRPYA. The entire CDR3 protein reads CASGLGRPYAEQFF.

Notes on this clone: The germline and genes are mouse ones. The CDR3 protein is CTCSANTGGQNTLYF. The sequenced part of the CDR3 DNA is TGCACCTGCAGTGCGAACACAGGGGGTCAAAAC. The chain couples TRBV1 to TRBJ2-4, with 7 bases matching TRBD1. Read data end 4 residues before the CDR3 end; the end is taken from the germline J gene. CDR1 is NSQYPW and CDR2 is LRSPGD in the germline V gene (reference sequence). J gave up 1 base and V 3 bases, and 4 bases lay outside the gene matches. The CDR3 sequence is 15 residues long.

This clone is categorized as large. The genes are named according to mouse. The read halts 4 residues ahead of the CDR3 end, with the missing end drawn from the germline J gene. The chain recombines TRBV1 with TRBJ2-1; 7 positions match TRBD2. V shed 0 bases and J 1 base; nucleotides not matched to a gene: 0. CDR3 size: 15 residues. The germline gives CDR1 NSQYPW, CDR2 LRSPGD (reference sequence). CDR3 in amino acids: CTCSAEGGNYAEQFF. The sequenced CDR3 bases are TGCACCTGCAGTGCAGAGGGGGGGAACTATGCT.

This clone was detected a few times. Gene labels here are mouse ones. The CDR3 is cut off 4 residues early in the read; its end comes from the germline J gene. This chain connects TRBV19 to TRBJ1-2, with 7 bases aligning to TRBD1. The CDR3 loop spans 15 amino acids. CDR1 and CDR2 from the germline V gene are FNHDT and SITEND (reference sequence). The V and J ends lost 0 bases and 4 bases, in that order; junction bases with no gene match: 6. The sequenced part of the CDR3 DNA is TGTGCCAGCAGTATAGATGACAGGGAGGGCTCC. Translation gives CASSIDDREGS. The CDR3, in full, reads CASSIDDREGSDYTF.

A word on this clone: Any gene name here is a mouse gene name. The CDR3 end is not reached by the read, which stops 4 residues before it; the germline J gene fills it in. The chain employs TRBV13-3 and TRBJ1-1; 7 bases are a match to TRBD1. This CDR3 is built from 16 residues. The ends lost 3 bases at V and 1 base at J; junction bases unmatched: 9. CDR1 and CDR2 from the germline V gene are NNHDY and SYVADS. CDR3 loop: CASSVETGWGNTEVFF. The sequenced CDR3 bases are TGTGCCAGCAGTGTCGAGACAGGGTGGGGGAACACA.

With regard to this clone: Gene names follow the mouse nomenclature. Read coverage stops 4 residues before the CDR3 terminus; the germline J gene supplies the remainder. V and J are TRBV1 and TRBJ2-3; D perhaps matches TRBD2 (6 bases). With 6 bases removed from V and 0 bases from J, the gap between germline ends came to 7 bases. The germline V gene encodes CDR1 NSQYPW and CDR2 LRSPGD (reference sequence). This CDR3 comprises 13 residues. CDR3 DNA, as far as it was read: TGCACCTGCAGGACTGGTAGTGCAGAA. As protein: CTCRTGSAE. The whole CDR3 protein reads CTCRTGSAETLYF.

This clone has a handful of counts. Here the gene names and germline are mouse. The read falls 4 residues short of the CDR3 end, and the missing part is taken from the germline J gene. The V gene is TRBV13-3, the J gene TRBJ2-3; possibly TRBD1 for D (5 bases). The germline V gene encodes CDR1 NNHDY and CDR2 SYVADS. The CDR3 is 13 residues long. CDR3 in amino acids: CASRGQGEETLYF. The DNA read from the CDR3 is TGTGCCAGCAGAGGGCAGGGAGAAGAA.

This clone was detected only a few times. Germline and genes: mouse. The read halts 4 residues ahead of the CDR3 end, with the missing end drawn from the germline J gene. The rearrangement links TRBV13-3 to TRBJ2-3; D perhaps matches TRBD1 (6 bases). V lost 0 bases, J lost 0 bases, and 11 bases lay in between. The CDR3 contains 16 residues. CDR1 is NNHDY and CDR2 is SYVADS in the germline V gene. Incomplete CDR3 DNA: TGTGCCAGCAGTGATGAGGGCGGGACAAGTGCAGAA. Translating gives CASSDEGGTSAE. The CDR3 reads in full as CASSDEGGTSAETLYF.

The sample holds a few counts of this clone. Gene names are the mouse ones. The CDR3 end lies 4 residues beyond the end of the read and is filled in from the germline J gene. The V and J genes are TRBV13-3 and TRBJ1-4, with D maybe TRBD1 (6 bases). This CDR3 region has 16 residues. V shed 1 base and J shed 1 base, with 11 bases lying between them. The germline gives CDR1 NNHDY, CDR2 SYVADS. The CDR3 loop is CASSDSPGDSNERLFF. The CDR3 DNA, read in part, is TGTGCCAGCAGTGATTCGCCAGGGGATTCCAACGAA.

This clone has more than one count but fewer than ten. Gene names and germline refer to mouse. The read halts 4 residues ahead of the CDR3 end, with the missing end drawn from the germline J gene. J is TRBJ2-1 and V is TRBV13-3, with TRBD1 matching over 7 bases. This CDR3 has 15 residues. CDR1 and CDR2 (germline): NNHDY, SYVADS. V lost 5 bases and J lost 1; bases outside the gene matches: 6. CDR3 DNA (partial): TGTGCCAGCAGCCTCACAGGGGTGAACTATGCT. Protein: CASSLTGVNYA. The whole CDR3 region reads CASSLTGVNYAEQFF.